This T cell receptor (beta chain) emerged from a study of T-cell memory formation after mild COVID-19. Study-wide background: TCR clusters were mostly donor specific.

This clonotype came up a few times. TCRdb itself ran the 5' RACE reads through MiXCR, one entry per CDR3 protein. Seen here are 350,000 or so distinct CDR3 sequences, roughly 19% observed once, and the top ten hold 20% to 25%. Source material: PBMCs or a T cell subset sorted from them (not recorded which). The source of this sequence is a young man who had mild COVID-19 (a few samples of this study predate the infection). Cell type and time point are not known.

CDR3 region: CASSWTAEHVTGELFF. As DNA, the CDR3 is TGTGCCAGCAGCTGGACAGCCGAACACGTCACCGGGGAGCTGTTTTTT. The rearrangement links TRBV25-1 to TRBJ2-2; TRBD1 might be the D (6 bases). Germline CDR1 is MGHDK and CDR2 is SYGVNS. Between the trimmed V and J ends, which lost 6 bases and 4 bases, there was a span of 18 bases. CDR3 length: 16 amino acids. Full variable domain (rest looked up from reference TRBV25-1 and TRBJ2-2): EADIYQTPRYLVIGTGKKITLECSQTMGHDKMYWYQQDPGMELHLIHYSYGVNSTEKGDLSSESTVSRIRTEHFPLTLESARPSHTSQYLCASSWTAEHVTGELFFGEGSRLTVL.